Listed below are T cell receptor beta chains from one sample, sequenced in a study of blood T cell repertoires in COVID-19. Generated by immunoSEQ multiplex PCR, the TCRdb table keeps only in-frame clones and is missing some. Seen here are 180,000 or so clones, around 87% observed once, and the top ten hold 2.5% to 3.5%. The sample comprised peripheral blood. Source of these receptors: a woman aged 30 to 39 with active or convalescent COVID-19. CDR3s include the opening cysteine and the closing phenylalanine or tryptophan. Each record gives: D gene, J gene, V gene, clone size, CDR3 protein, CDR3 DNA. The D gene is left open where the match is weak. Part of the rows lack a size; the others show once, few, many or a class for expanded clones.

D gene: TRBD2
J gene: TRBJ2-1
V gene: TRBV10-2
clone size: NA
CDR3 protein: CASLERLAGAGNEQFF
CDR3 DNA: TGCGCCAGCCTCGAAAGACTAGCGGGAGCCGGGAATGAGCAGTTCTTC

D gene: NA
J gene: TRBJ1-1
V gene: TRBV15
clone size: NA
CDR3 protein: CATSRGGSVEAFF
CDR3 DNA: TGTGCCACCAGCAGAGGAGGATCGGTTGAAGCTTTCTTT

D gene: NA
J gene: TRBJ2-7
V gene: TRBV2
clone size: NA
CDR3 protein: CASSPYPYEQYF
CDR3 DNA: TGTGCCAGTAGCCCCTACCCCTACGAGCAGTACTTC

D gene: NA
J gene: TRBJ2-2
V gene: TRBV18
clone size: once
CDR3 protein: CASSPPSRTGSGELFF
CDR3 DNA: TGTGCCAGCTCACCACCTAGCCGGACTGGGTCCGGGGAGCTGTTTTTT

D gene: NA
J gene: TRBJ1-6
V gene: TRBV30
clone size: once
CDR3 protein: CAGTLQPDSTTYNSPLHF
CDR3 DNA: TGTGCCGGGACCCTACAACCCGACAGTACGACCTATAATTCACCCCTCCACTTT

D gene: NA
J gene: TRBJ1-1
V gene: TRBV6-5
clone size: NA
CDR3 protein: CASSPGQMNTEAFF
CDR3 DNA: TGTGCCAGCAGCCCGGGACAAATGAACACTGAAGCTTTCTTT

D gene: TRBD2
J gene: TRBJ2-1
V gene: TRBV6-4
clone size: NA
CDR3 protein: CASSPGLAGGRIEQFF
CDR3 DNA: TGTGCCAGCAGTCCAGGACTAGCGGGGGGGCGGATTGAGCAGTTCTTC

D gene: TRBD2
J gene: TRBJ2-1
V gene: TRBV18
clone size: NA
CDR3 protein: CASSPGLASYNEQFF
CDR3 DNA: TGTGCCAGCTCACCGGGACTAGCGAGTTACAATGAGCAGTTCTTC

D gene: NA
J gene: TRBJ1-1
V gene: TRBV2
clone size: NA
CDR3 protein: CASSEGANTEAFF
CDR3 DNA: TGTGCCAGCAGTGAAGGGGCAAACACTGAAGCTTTCTTT

D gene: TRBD1
J gene: TRBJ1-6
V gene: TRBV7-2
clone size: NA
CDR3 protein: CASSLEGQINSPLHF
CDR3 DNA: TGTGCCAGCAGCTTAGAGGGACAGATTAATTCACCCCTCCACTTT

D gene: NA
J gene: TRBJ2-2
V gene: TRBV29-1
clone size: NA
CDR3 protein: CSGRDSNLLTGELFF
CDR3 DNA: TGCAGCGGCCGGGACTCCAACCTCCTCACCGGGGAGCTGTTTTTT

D gene: NA
J gene: TRBJ1-2
V gene: TRBV5-1
clone size: once
CDR3 protein: CASSLEPSSGVGGYTF
CDR3 DNA: TGCGCCAGCAGCTTGGAACCCAGCTCGGGGGTTGGGGGCTACACCTTC

D gene: NA
J gene: TRBJ2-5
V gene: TRBV6-5
clone size: NA
CDR3 protein: CASTESPRWETQYF
CDR3 DNA: TGTGCCAGCACCGAAAGCCCGCGATGGGAGACCCAGTACTTC

D gene: NA
J gene: TRBJ1-1
V gene: TRBV4-2
clone size: NA
CDR3 protein: CASSQESSWNTEAFF
CDR3 DNA: TGTGCCAGCAGCCAAGAGAGCTCCTGGAACACTGAAGCTTTCTTT

D gene: NA
J gene: TRBJ2-4
V gene: TRBV4-1
clone size: once
CDR3 protein: CASSRIDSVPAKNLQYF
CDR3 DNA: TGCGCCAGCAGCCGGATCGACAGTGTCCCGGCCAAAAACCTTCAGTACTTC

D gene: TRBD1
J gene: TRBJ2-3
V gene: TRBV19
clone size: NA
CDR3 protein: CASSGTATPSTDTQYF
CDR3 DNA: TGTGCCAGTAGTGGGACAGCCACCCCTAGCACAGATACGCAGTATTTT

D gene: TRBD2
J gene: TRBJ2-1
V gene: TRBV24-1
clone size: NA
CDR3 protein: CATSGPAGTYNEQFF
CDR3 DNA: TGTGCCACCAGTGGTCCAGCGGGGACCTACAATGAGCAGTTCTTC

D gene: NA
J gene: TRBJ2-3
V gene: TRBV7-8
clone size: NA
CDR3 protein: CASSSHNTDTQYF
CDR3 DNA: TGTGCCAGCAGCTCCCACAACACAGATACGCAGTATTTT

D gene: NA
J gene: TRBJ2-7
V gene: TRBV6-5
clone size: NA
CDR3 protein: CASRTTVSSYEQYF
CDR3 DNA: TGTGCCAGCAGAACGACAGTGAGCTCCTACGAGCAGTACTTC

D gene: NA
J gene: TRBJ2-5
V gene: TRBV5-4
clone size: NA
CDR3 protein: CASSLGGGETQYF
CDR3 DNA: TGTGCCAGCAGCTTGGGTGGCGGGGAGACCCAGTACTTC

D gene: NA
J gene: TRBJ1-4
V gene: TRBV5-6
clone size: NA
CDR3 protein: CASSLEVGRELFF
CDR3 DNA: TGTGCCAGCAGCTTGGAAGTAGGTCGGGAACTGTTTTTT

D gene: TRBD1
J gene: TRBJ1-1
V gene: TRBV3-1/TRBV3-2
clone size: NA
CDR3 protein: CASSQDRGRGLAFF
CDR3 DNA: TGTGCCAGCAGCCAAGACAGGGGGCGCGGATTAGCTTTCTTT

D gene: TRBD1
J gene: TRBJ1-5
V gene: TRBV5-6
clone size: NA
CDR3 protein: CASSSRTGGNYSNQPQHF
CDR3 DNA: TGTGCCAGCAGCTCCCGGACAGGGGGGAATTATAGCAATCAGCCCCAGCATTTT

D gene: NA
J gene: TRBJ1-2
V gene: TRBV15
clone size: NA
CDR3 protein: CATSRDQGPYGYTF
CDR3 DNA: TGTGCCACCAGCAGAGACCAGGGCCCCTATGGCTACACCTTC

D gene: NA
J gene: TRBJ2-2
V gene: TRBV2
clone size: NA
CDR3 protein: CASSESRLGYTGELFF
CDR3 DNA: TGTGCCAGCAGTGAGTCCCGACTCGGTTACACCGGGGAGCTGTTTTTT

D gene: NA
J gene: TRBJ1-2
V gene: TRBV11-2
clone size: NA
CDR3 protein: CASSADFGGYTF
CDR3 DNA: TGTGCCAGCAGCGCGGACTTTGGCGGCTACACCTTC

D gene: TRBD2
J gene: TRBJ2-7
V gene: TRBV6-5
clone size: NA
CDR3 protein: CASRLVGTSGRLYF
CDR3 DNA: TGTGCCAGCAGGTTGGTAGGGACTAGCGGGAGACTGTACTTC

D gene: NA
J gene: TRBJ2-7
V gene: TRBV18
clone size: NA
CDR3 protein: CASSPNGQGEQYF
CDR3 DNA: TGTGCCAGCTCACCAAATGGTCAGGGCGAGCAGTACTTC

D gene: NA
J gene: TRBJ2-7
V gene: TRBV27
clone size: NA
CDR3 protein: CASSLLLREGAYEQYF
CDR3 DNA: TGTGCCAGCAGTTTACTTCTCCGTGAAGGGGCGTACGAGCAGTACTTC

D gene: TRBD2
J gene: TRBJ2-1
V gene: TRBV6-7
clone size: few
CDR3 protein: CASRAGPYNEQFF
CDR3 DNA: TGTGCCAGCAGAGCGGGACCCTACAATGAGCAGTTCTTC

D gene: TRBD1
J gene: TRBJ1-5
V gene: TRBV12-3/TRBV12-4
clone size: NA
CDR3 protein: CASSLDRGKPQHF
CDR3 DNA: TGTGCCAGCAGTTTAGACAGGGGAAAGCCCCAGCATTTT

D gene: TRBD1
J gene: TRBJ2-2
V gene: TRBV4-1
clone size: NA
CDR3 protein: CASSQTGTATGELFF
CDR3 DNA: TGCGCCAGCAGCCAGACGGGGACAGCCACCGGGGAGCTGTTTTTT

D gene: NA
J gene: TRBJ1-2
V gene: TRBV7-7
clone size: NA
CDR3 protein: CASSLGRGYGYTF
CDR3 DNA: TGTGCTAGCAGCTTAGGCAGGGGCTATGGCTACACCTTC

D gene: NA
J gene: TRBJ2-1
V gene: TRBV11-2
clone size: NA
CDR3 protein: CASSPTGESTPRDEQFF
CDR3 DNA: TGTGCCAGCAGCCCCACCGGCGAGAGTACCCCGAGGGATGAGCAGTTCTTC

D gene: NA
J gene: TRBJ1-1
V gene: TRBV18
clone size: NA
CDR3 protein: CASSPFTGGGSTEAFF
CDR3 DNA: TGTGCCAGCTCACCATTCACGGGGGGCGGTAGCACTGAAGCTTTCTTT

D gene: TRBD1
J gene: TRBJ2-7
V gene: TRBV11-2
clone size: NA
CDR3 protein: CASSFGTASYEQYF
CDR3 DNA: TGTGCCAGCAGCTTCGGGACAGCGAGCTACGAGCAGTACTTC

D gene: TRBD1
J gene: TRBJ1-2
V gene: TRBV27
clone size: NA
CDR3 protein: CASRGQGVNGYTF
CDR3 DNA: TGTGCCAGCAGGGGACAGGGGGTGAATGGCTACACCTTC

D gene: TRBD2
J gene: TRBJ2-2
V gene: TRBV4-1
clone size: NA
CDR3 protein: CASSQGLGSGRVTGELFF
CDR3 DNA: TGCGCCAGCAGCCAAGGCTTGGGTAGCGGGAGGGTCACCGGGGAGCTGTTTTTT

D gene: NA
J gene: TRBJ1-4
V gene: TRBV10-2
clone size: NA
CDR3 protein: CASSELSAEKLFF
CDR3 DNA: TGCGCCAGCAGTGAGTTGAGTGCTGAAAAACTGTTTTTT

D gene: TRBD1
J gene: TRBJ2-5
V gene: TRBV7-2
clone size: NA
CDR3 protein: CASTLRQGAIVYF
CDR3 DNA: TGTGCCAGCACCTTACGACAGGGGGCTATAGTCTACTTC

D gene: NA
J gene: TRBJ1-6
V gene: TRBV2
clone size: NA
CDR3 protein: CASIFSGQGDSPLHF
CDR3 DNA: TGTGCCAGCATCTTTTCAGGACAAGGTGATTCACCCCTCCACTTT

D gene: TRBD1
J gene: TRBJ2-6
V gene: TRBV18
clone size: NA
CDR3 protein: CASSPRTGEPSGANVLTF
CDR3 DNA: TGTGCCAGCTCACCAAGGACAGGCGAACCCTCTGGGGCCAACGTCCTGACTTTC

D gene: TRBD1
J gene: TRBJ1-6
V gene: TRBV5-1
clone size: NA
CDR3 protein: CASRYRDRDERGISPLHF
CDR3 DNA: TGCGCCAGCAGATACCGGGACAGGGACGAAAGGGGGATTTCACCCCTCCACTTT